This is a list of T cell receptor beta chains from one sample in a study of CD8+ T cells in alopecia areata. TCRdb's table, derived via immunoSEQ multiplex PCR, lists solely in-frame clones and lacks some. The repertoire holds 150,000 to 200,000 clones, with more than 45% as singletons. Sequencing used CD4+ T cells sorted from blood, obtained at week 24, from a patient treated with tofacitinib. The receptor source for this set is a human donor with alopecia areata. CDR3s include the opening cysteine and the closing phenylalanine or tryptophan. A D gene is named only where the DNA matches it firmly. Expanded clones are given a class, and other clones once, few, many or no size at all.

NA NA 16 TRBJ2-5 TRBV27 TGTGCCAGCAGTTTAGGGATCTCCGGGTACCAAGAGACCCAGTACTTC CASSLGISGYQETQYF
NA NA 14 TRBJ1-4 TRBV6-6 TGTGCCAGCAGTCCCCGGAGGGCAGCTGAAAAACTGTTTTTT CASSPRRAAEKLFF
TRBD1 NA 14 TRBJ2-1 TRBV28 TGTGCCAGCCTTCCGGGACAGACTAACAATGAGCAGTTCTTC CASLPGQTNNEQFF
NA NA 12 TRBJ1-2 TRBV30 TGTGCCTGGAGTGTACAGGGACATGGCTACACCTTC CAWSVQGHGYTF
NA NA 16 TRBJ1-2 TRBV19 TGTGCCAGTAGTATAGATCCGGATGGGCCGTACTATGGCTACACCTTC CASSIDPDGPYYGYTF
NA NA 11 TRBJ2-1 TRBV30 TGTGCCTGGGGACAGTACAATGAGCAGTTCTTC CAWGQYNEQFF
NA NA 12 TRBJ1-1 TRBV2 TGTGCCCGCAGGGCGGTAAACACTGAAGCTTTCTTT CARRAVNTEAFF
TRBD2 NA 17 TRBJ2-5 TRBV18 TGTGCCAGCTCATCCCCCCGCGGTAGCGGGAGCTCGGAGACCCAGTACTTC CASSSPRGSGSSETQYF
TRBD1 once 14 TRBJ2-2 TRBV7-8 TGTGCCAGCAGCTTCCGGACAGGAACGGGGGAGCTGTTTTTT CASSFRTGTGELFF
NA NA 15 TRBJ2-1 TRBV13 TGTGCCAGCAGCTTAGAGGGGGGCTCCTACAATGAGCAGTTCTTC CASSLEGGSYNEQFF
NA NA 14 TRBJ2-7 TRBV29-1 TGCAGCGTTGAAGAGTTTGGGGCTACCTACGAGCAGTACTTC CSVEEFGATYEQYF
NA few 16 TRBJ2-1 TRBV30 TGTGCCTGGAGTGTACAAGCTGGGGGGTTGAGCAATGAGCAGTTCTTC CAWSVQAGGLSNEQFF
NA NA 13 TRBJ2-3 TRBV30 TGTGCCTGGGGACGCGGGACCTGGGATACGCAGTATTTT CAWGRGTWDTQYF
NA few 16 TRBJ2-5 TRBV5-1 TGCGCCAGCAGCTTTGTGGGAGTTGCCTCCCAAGAGACCCAGTACTTC CASSFVGVASQETQYF
NA NA 11 TRBJ2-1 TRBV6-5 TGTGCCAGCAGAAACTACAATGAGCAGTTCTTC CASRNYNEQFF
NA NA 13 TRBJ2-7 TRBV6-5 TGTGCCAGCACCGGGGGCCCCTCCTACGAGCAGTACTTC CASTGGPSYEQYF
NA few 12 TRBJ2-7 TRBV14 TGTGCCAGCAGCCAGGCCCGCTACGAGCAGTACTTC CASSQARYEQYF
NA NA 11 TRBJ2-5 TRBV20-1 TGCAGTGCTCAGAAGGGGGAGACCCAGTACTTC CSAQKGETQYF
TRBD1 few 19 TRBJ1-2 TRBV28 TGTGCCAGCTTAATCCCGACCGGGACAGGAGTATCAACCAACTATGGCTACACCTTC CASLIPTGTGVSTNYGYTF
NA NA 16 TRBJ1-3 TRBV7-2 TGTGCCAGCAGCTTAGTAACAGCGGTCTCTGGAAACACCATATATTTT CASSLVTAVSGNTIYF
NA NA 14 TRBJ2-5 TRBV7-9 TGTGCCAGCAGCCCCTCGCTGTCGGGCGAGACCCAGTACTTC CASSPSLSGETQYF
NA few 14 TRBJ2-3 TRBV2 TGTGCCAGCAGTAAAGAGGTCGAAACAGATACGCAGTATTTT CASSKEVETDTQYF
NA NA 15 TRBJ2-6 TRBV4-3 TGCGCCAGCAGCCAAGATGCGTCCGGGGCCAACGTCCTGACTTTC CASSQDASGANVLTF
TRBD1 NA 15 TRBJ2-5 TRBV2 TGTGCCAGCAGTGAGATGGGACAGGGTTTGAAGACCCAGTACTTC CASSEMGQGLKTQYF
NA once 12 TRBJ2-2 TRBV25-1 TGTGCCAGCAGTGAATTTACCGGGGAGCTGTTTTTT CASSEFTGELFF
NA few 13 TRBJ2-1 TRBV29-1 TGCAGCGTTAAGTTTGAAAACCGAGGTGAGCAGTTCTTC CSVKFENRGEQFF
NA NA 12 TRBJ1-2 TRBV29-1 TGCAGCGTGGGGAGCAGTTCCTATGGCTACACCTTC CSVGSSSYGYTF
NA NA 13 TRBJ2-2 TRBV7-7 TGTGCCAGCAGCTTATCCGGCACCGGGGAGCTGTTTTTT CASSLSGTGELFF
NA few 14 TRBJ1-5 TRBV23-1 TGCGCCAGCACTAAATTCAAGACTAATCAGCCCCAGCATTTT CASTKFKTNQPQHF
NA once 13 TRBJ1-2 TRBV30 TGTGCCTGGAGTAGAGAGGGATCGTATGGCTACACCTTC CAWSREGSYGYTF
TRBD1 few 15 TRBJ2-2 TRBV7-9 TGTGCCAGCAGCTGGGACAGGGAAAGGACCGGGGAGCTGTTTTTT CASSWDRERTGELFF
TRBD1 NA 15 TRBJ2-2 TRBV9 TGTGCCAGCAGCCCCGACAGGGGATACACCGGGGAGCTGTTTTTT CASSPDRGYTGELFF
TRBD1 NA 15 TRBJ1-2 TRBV5-4 TGTGCCAGCAGCACGGACAGGGGGACTAACTATGGCTACACCTTC CASSTDRGTNYGYTF
NA few 14 TRBJ1-2 TRBV13 TGTGCCAGCAGCTTACGAGGGGAGGCCTATGGCTACACCTTC CASSLRGEAYGYTF
NA NA 12 TRBJ1-4 TRBV30 TGTGCCTGGAGTGTATTACGTGAAAAACTGTTTTTT CAWSVLREKLFF
TRBD1 few 14 TRBJ1-1 TRBV27 TGTGCCAGCAGACCGAGACAGGGGGACACTGAAGCTTTCTTT CASRPRQGDTEAFF
TRBD1 NA 15 TRBJ2-3 TRBV5-1 TGCGCCAGCAGTTCGGACAGGGAATACACAGATACGCAGTATTTT CASSSDREYTDTQYF
NA NA 16 TRBJ2-7 TRBV4-1 TGCGCCAGCAGCCGAACCCGGGACGTGAGCTCCTACGAGCAGTACTTC CASSRTRDVSSYEQYF
NA NA 13 TRBJ2-7 TRBV28 TGTGCCAGCAGAGGAGGGACAGTATACGAGCAGTACTTC CASRGGTVYEQYF
NA NA 16 TRBJ2-7 TRBV5-1 TGCGCCAGCAGCCCCTTATTTATCGGGACCAACTACGAGCAGTACTTC CASSPLFIGTNYEQYF
TRBD1 few 15 TRBJ1-2 TRBV7-9 TGTGCCAGCAGCTTATCAAGACAGGGGGCGTTGGGCTACACCTTC CASSLSRQGALGYTF
TRBD1 NA 13 TRBJ2-1 TRBV29-1 TGCAGCGCCGGACAGGGTACCTACAATGAGCAGTTCTTC CSAGQGTYNEQFF
TRBD1 NA 13 TRBJ2-7 TRBV5-1 TGCGCCAGTACAACAGGGGACTCCTACGAGCAGTACTTC CASTTGDSYEQYF
NA NA 11 TRBJ2-5 TRBV28 TGTGCCAGCAGTCTCCAGGGGACCCAGTACTTC CASSLQGTQYF
NA NA 13 TRBJ2-5 TRBV7-2 TGTGCCAGCAGTACTAGAAACCAAGAGACCCAGTACTTC CASSTRNQETQYF
TRBD1 NA 12 TRBJ2-5 TRBV30 TGTGCCTGGGCAACAGGGGGGGAGACCCAGTACTTC CAWATGGETQYF
NA few 12 TRBJ2-3 TRBV6-6 TGTGCCAGCACAAGGCTATCAGATACGCAGTATTTT CASTRLSDTQYF
NA once 15 TRBJ1-5 TRBV7-9 TGTGCCAGCAGCCCAGGGGTCTATAGCAATCAGCCCCAGCATTTT CASSPGVYSNQPQHF